This T cell receptor (beta chain) was sequenced for a study of blood T cell repertoires in COVID-19. Ages ranged from about 18 to 89 years, with residence in under 25 US areas. Clinical history reported by participants formed the basis on which cohorts were assigned. This CDR3 has 13 amino acids. The V gene's germline CDR1 is MNHEY and CDR2 SVGAGI. The V gene lost 6 bases and the J gene lost 8 bases, with 16 bases spanning the gap. Original processing notes: Amplified reference gene primers provided the basis for estimating nucleated cell counts. Produced via immunoSEQ multiplex PCR; TCRdb's table is partial and in-frame only. That table gives V, J and clone size, and the DNA gave D and trimming. Altogether some 130,000 clones are present, around 84% being singletons, with the ten largest covering around 2.4%.

Sequencing used PBMCs or T cells enriched from blood (not recorded which). The TCR was taken from a man aged 35-49 years with acute COVID-19. The V gene is TRBV6-5, the J gene TRBJ1-2, with no clear D. As DNA, the CDR3 is TGTGCCAGCAGCCTTGGACCGGGAGGGGGCTACACCTTC. Residues: CASSLGPGGGYTF.